A selection of T cell receptor beta chains follows, all from one sample in a study of shared clonotypes between healthy human individuals. Repertoires were generated with immunoSEQ multiplex PCR, while TCRdb's copy carries only in-frame clones and drops some. This sample has roughly 570,000 clones; about 98% occur once, and the top ten carry around 0.3%. The sequenced sample consisted of naive CD8+ T cells sorted from blood. These receptors were taken from a young man in good health. CDR3s include the opening cysteine and the closing phenylalanine or tryptophan. A D gene is named only where the DNA matches it firmly. A row's size may be missing; if present it is once, few, many or a size class.

NA,NA,16,TRBJ2-5,TRBV7-9,CASSLDGGTLQETQYF,TGTGCCAGCAGCTTAGATGGGGGGACTCTACAAGAGACCCAGTACTTC
once,NA,15,TRBJ1-2,TRBV7-9,CASSTGQAYNYGYTF,TGTGCCAGCAGCACGGGACAAGCTTACAACTATGGCTACACCTTC
NA,NA,13,TRBJ1-2,TRBV11-2,CASSLSMPDGYTF,TGTGCCAGCAGCCTATCCATGCCAGATGGCTACACCTTC
NA,TRBD2,21,TRBJ2-1,TRBV18,CASSPKALGVAGGRTYNEQFF,TGTGCCAGCTCACCAAAGGCGCTCGGGGTAGCGGGAGGCCGAACCTACAATGAGCAGTTCTTC
NA,NA,16,TRBJ2-2,TRBV7-6,CASSSRDWGNTGELFF,TGTGCCAGCAGCTCTCGGGACTGGGGGAACACCGGGGAGCTGTTTTTT
NA,TRBD2,20,TRBJ2-3,TRBV6-1,CASSEITSGTTYRPTDTQYF,TGTGCCAGCAGTGAAATTACTAGCGGGACGACCTACAGACCTACAGATACGCAGTATTTT
NA,NA,14,TRBJ2-1,TRBV11-3,CASSLGGAYNEQFF,TGTGCCAGCAGCTTAGGCGGAGCCTACAATGAGCAGTTCTTC
once,TRBD2,16,TRBJ2-3,TRBV9,CASSQIAGGSTDTQYF,TGTGCCAGCAGCCAAATAGCGGGAGGGAGCACAGATACGCAGTATTTT
once,NA,15,TRBJ1-1,TRBV30,CAWSLRAPMTTEAFF,TGTGCCTGGAGTCTCCGGGCTCCGATGACCACTGAAGCTTTCTTT
NA,NA,18,TRBJ2-2,TRBV27,CASSFRPLDTSNTGELFF,TGTGCCAGCAGTTTCCGGCCATTGGACACCTCGAACACCGGGGAGCTGTTTTTT
NA,NA,15,TRBJ1-1,TRBV7-6,CASTEGGLTRTEAFF,TGTGCCAGCACCGAAGGAGGGTTGACGAGAACTGAAGCTTTCTTT
once,NA,15,TRBJ2-7,TRBV27,CASIDTGTNPYEQYF,TGTGCCAGCATTGATACCGGGACAAATCCTTACGAGCAGTACTTC
NA,NA,12,TRBJ2-1,TRBV7-2,CASSSWGNEQFF,TGTGCCAGCAGCTCCTGGGGGAATGAGCAGTTCTTC
once,NA,13,TRBJ1-1,TRBV18,CASSPGTTTEAFF,TGTGCCAGCTCACCAGGGACAACCACTGAAGCTTTCTTT
NA,TRBD1,14,TRBJ2-7,TRBV10-3,CAISEPGQGYEQYF,TGTGCCATCAGTGAACCGGGACAGGGCTACGAGCAGTACTTC
NA,NA,13,TRBJ2-7,TRBV10-2,CASCTRETYEQYF,TGCGCCAGCTGTACGAGGGAGACCTACGAGCAGTACTTC
NA,TRBD2,16,TRBJ2-1,TRBV2,CASGLAGTSGSDEQFF,TGTGCCAGCGGTCTCGCCGGGACTAGCGGGAGTGATGAGCAGTTCTTC
once,TRBD1,15,TRBJ2-1,TRBV6-1,CASTDPGQIYNEQFF,TGTGCCAGCACTGATCCGGGACAGATATACAATGAGCAGTTCTTC
NA,NA,13,TRBJ2-7,TRBV5-1,CASSLGPAYEQYF,TGCGCCAGCAGCTTGGGCCCGGCCTACGAGCAGTACTTC
NA,NA,13,TRBJ1-1,TRBV27,CASSLGGGTEAFF,TGTGCCAGCAGTTTAGGCGGGGGCACTGAAGCTTTCTTT
NA,TRBD2,16,TRBJ2-7,TRBV5-1,CASSPLAGGSPYEQYF,TGCGCCAGCAGCCCACTAGCGGGAGGATCGCCGTACGAGCAGTACTTC
NA,TRBD1,15,TRBJ1-1,TRBV13,CASSMDRGLSTEAFF,TGTGCCAGCAGCATGGACAGGGGGCTGAGTACTGAAGCTTTCTTT
once,NA,11,TRBJ2-7,TRBV18,CASSGGTEQYF,TGTGCCAGCTCGGGGGGTACCGAGCAGTACTTC
once,NA,16,TRBJ2-3,TRBV7-9,CASSLAQARTTDTQYF,TGTGCCAGCAGCTTAGCGCAGGCTAGAACCACAGATACGCAGTATTTT
NA,NA,16,TRBJ1-1,TRBV4-3,CASSQEYPPTGAEAFF,TGCGCCAGCAGCCAAGAGTATCCCCCCACGGGCGCTGAAGCTTTCTTT
NA,NA,13,TRBJ2-3,TRBV2,CASRARPVDTQYF,TGTGCCAGCAGAGCAAGACCAGTAGATACGCAGTATTTT
once,TRBD1,15,TRBJ1-1,TRBV11-2,CASSLGTGGLTEAFF,TGTGCCAGCAGCTTAGGGACAGGGGGTCTCACTGAAGCTTTCTTT
NA,NA,12,TRBJ1-1,TRBV27,CASSRGAGEAFF,TGTGCCAGCAGCCGCGGGGCGGGTGAAGCTTTCTTT
NA,TRBD2,15,TRBJ2-1,TRBV19,CASSVAGRSYNEQFF,TGTGCCAGTAGTGTAGCGGGCAGGTCCTACAATGAGCAGTTCTTC
NA,NA,12,TRBJ2-7,TRBV7-9,CASSSDPYEQYF,TGTGCCAGCAGCTCGGATCCCTACGAGCAGTACTTC
NA,TRBD1,18,TRBJ1-1,TRBV5-1,CASSSNPPGQGMNTEAFF,TGCGCCAGCAGCTCCAATCCACCGGGACAGGGCATGAACACTGAAGCTTTCTTT
NA,TRBD2,12,TRBJ2-3,TRBV29-1,CSLGGGTDTQYF,TGCAGCTTGGGGGGGGGCACAGATACGCAGTATTTT
NA,NA,13,TRBJ2-1,TRBV28,CASSLAGYNEQFF,TGTGCCAGCAGTTTAGCGGGGTACAATGAGCAGTTCTTC
NA,NA,13,TRBJ2-7,TRBV5-6,CASSLGRGDEQYF,TGTGCCAGCAGCTTGGGCAGGGGGGATGAGCAGTACTTC
once,NA,13,TRBJ2-1,TRBV4-1,CASSQDYPREQFF,TGCGCCAGCAGCCAAGATTACCCCAGGGAGCAGTTCTTC
NA,TRBD2,17,TRBJ2-1,TRBV7-9,CASSPNGLAGTYNEQFF,TGTGCCAGCAGCCCCAACGGGCTAGCGGGAACCTACAATGAGCAGTTCTTC
NA,TRBD2,14,TRBJ2-5,TRBV28,CASSFAGGGETQYF,TGTGCCAGCAGTTTTGCGGGAGGGGGTGAGACCCAGTACTTC
NA,NA,13,TRBJ1-1,TRBV9,CASSPGGVPEAFF,TGTGCCAGCAGCCCTGGGGGTGTACCTGAAGCTTTCTTT
once,NA,13,TRBJ2-1,TRBV7-9,CASMGLTYNEQFF,TGTGCCAGCATGGGACTCACCTACAATGAGCAGTTCTTC
NA,NA,14,TRBJ2-2,TRBV7-2,CASSLVTSFGELFF,TGTGCCAGCAGCTTAGTTACTAGCTTCGGGGAGCTGTTTTTT
NA,NA,15,TRBJ2-7,TRBV5-8,CASSAQGTLDYEQYF,TGTGCCAGCAGCGCACAGGGTACCTTAGATTACGAGCAGTACTTC
NA,NA,14,TRBJ2-7,TRBV7-9,CASSLLVGVNEQYF,TGTGCCAGCAGCTTACTTGTGGGGGTGAACGAGCAGTACTTC
NA,NA,15,TRBJ1-2,TRBV6-1,CASSEVVPANDGYTF,TGTGCCAGCAGTGAAGTCGTACCGGCAAATGATGGCTACACCTTC
NA,NA,15,TRBJ2-3,TRBV9,CASSVEWRSLDTQYF,TGTGCCAGCAGCGTAGAGTGGAGAAGTCTAGATACGCAGTATTTT
NA,NA,15,TRBJ2-1,TRBV27,CASTPLLGGANEQFF,TGTGCCAGCACCCCTCTCCTGGGCGGAGCTAATGAGCAGTTCTTC
NA,NA,11,TRBJ2-7,TRBV9,CASSSFYEQYF,TGTGCCAGCAGCTCCTTCTACGAGCAGTACTTC
NA,NA,13,TRBJ2-5,TRBV7-9,CASSSGAVETQYF,TGTGCCAGCAGCTCGGGGGCAGTTGAGACCCAGTACTTC
NA,NA,14,TRBJ2-7,TRBV27,CASSQSQGIYEQYF,TGTGCCAGCAGTCAGTCACAGGGTATCTACGAGCAGTACTTC
once,TRBD2,14,TRBJ2-3,TRBV5-6,CASSPGLRTDTQYF,TGTGCCAGCAGCCCGGGACTACGCACAGATACGCAGTATTTT
NA,NA,11,TRBJ2-2,TRBV7-6,CASTRTGELFF,TGTGCCAGCACCAGAACCGGGGAGCTGTTTTTT
NA,TRBD1,13,TRBJ1-2,TRBV7-2,CASSLGQASGYTF,TGTGCCAGCAGCTTGGGACAGGCGAGTGGCTACACCTTC
NA,TRBD2,17,TRBJ2-4,TRBV7-9,CASSPTGSGVGWDIQYF,TGTGCCAGCAGCCCGACGGGTAGCGGGGTTGGGTGGGACATTCAGTACTTC
NA,NA,14,TRBJ2-3,TRBV30,CAWSDGSQVDTQYF,TGTGCCTGGTCCGACGGGAGTCAGGTAGATACGCAGTATTTT
NA,TRBD2,15,TRBJ2-1,TRBV27,CASSSGTSGREEQFF,TGTGCCAGCAGCTCCGGGACTAGCGGGCGAGAGGAGCAGTTCTTC
NA,NA,14,TRBJ2-7,TRBV27,CASSTYRTDYEQYF,TGTGCCAGCAGCACCTACAGGACCGATTACGAGCAGTACTTC
NA,NA,16,TRBJ2-1,TRBV6-1,CASSEAQGRAYNEQFF,TGTGCCAGCAGTGAAGCCCAGGGACGGGCCTACAATGAGCAGTTCTTC
NA,NA,12,TRBJ2-1,TRBV9,CASSGAYNEQFF,TGTGCCAGCAGCGGGGCGTACAATGAGCAGTTCTTC
NA,TRBD2,14,TRBJ2-3,TRBV27,CASSGLAGGDTQYF,TGTGCCAGTTCGGGACTAGCGGGAGGAGATACGCAGTATTTT
NA,TRBD1,16,TRBJ1-2,TRBV7-9,CASSPLIPGQNYGYTF,TGTGCCAGCAGCCCCCTGATCCCGGGACAGAACTATGGCTACACCTTC
NA,TRBD2,17,TRBJ2-5,TRBV27,CASSFIFSGRYQETQYF,TGTGCCAGCAGTTTCATATTTAGCGGGAGATACCAAGAGACCCAGTACTTC